Listed below are T cell receptor beta chains from one sample, sequenced in a study of vaccination and CD4 T cells after COVID-19. No antigen has been identified for these receptors. TCRdb independently ran MiXCR on the PCR reads; one entry per CDR3 protein. The table has about 10,000 distinct CDR3 sequences, 40% to 55% seen once; the top ten hold about 30%. The sequenced sample was CD4+ T cells from blood, cultured in vitro. Every receptor here comes from a human donor who had recovered from COVID-19. CDR3s include the opening cysteine and the closing phenylalanine or tryptophan. D genes are given only for firm matches. The size entry is marked missing in some rows and otherwise reads once, few, many or a size class.

J gene: TRBJ2-7; CDR3 length: 15; D gene: NA; V gene: TRBV6-5; clone size: NA; CDR3 DNA: TGTGCCAGCAGTTACTCGAAACGGGGGGCGGGTGAGCAGTACTTC; CDR3 protein: CASSYSKRGAGEQYF
J gene: TRBJ2-2; CDR3 length: 14; D gene: NA; V gene: TRBV10-1; clone size: few; CDR3 DNA: TGCGCCAGCAGAAGGGTCTCGGACACCGGGGAGCTGTTTTTT; CDR3 protein: CASRRVSDTGELFF
J gene: TRBJ1-1; CDR3 length: 14; D gene: NA; V gene: TRBV6-5; clone size: once; CDR3 DNA: TGTGCCAGCAGTTACGGCATCGGGGGAACTGAAGCTTTCTTT; CDR3 protein: CASSYGIGGTEAFF
J gene: TRBJ1-5; CDR3 length: 14; D gene: TRBD1; V gene: TRBV15; clone size: NA; CDR3 DNA: TGTGCCACCAGCAGTGACAGGGTCCGGCAGCCCCAGCATTTT; CDR3 protein: CATSSDRVRQPQHF
J gene: TRBJ1-1; CDR3 length: 15; D gene: TRBD1; V gene: TRBV19; clone size: NA; CDR3 DNA: TGTGCCAGTACCCATGCCGGGACAGGGAACACTGAAGCTTTCTTT; CDR3 protein: CASTHAGTGNTEAFF
J gene: TRBJ2-7; CDR3 length: 13; D gene: NA; V gene: TRBV12-3/TRBV12-4; clone size: NA; CDR3 DNA: TGTGCCAGCAGTTTAGTGTTCGGTTACGAGCAGTACTTC; CDR3 protein: CASSLVFGYEQYF
J gene: TRBJ2-7; CDR3 length: 15; D gene: NA; V gene: TRBV4-1; clone size: NA; CDR3 DNA: TGCGCCAGCAGCGACGTCCGGGGGGCTTCCTACGAGCAGTACTTC; CDR3 protein: CASSDVRGASYEQYF
J gene: TRBJ1-2; CDR3 length: 18; D gene: TRBD1; V gene: TRBV4-1; clone size: NA; CDR3 DNA: TGCGCCAGCAGCCAAGGTTTCAGGGGGCGATTTTTGGACTATGGCTACACCTTC; CDR3 protein: CASSQGFRGRFLDYGYTF
J gene: TRBJ1-1; CDR3 length: 15; D gene: NA; V gene: TRBV9; clone size: medium-sized; CDR3 DNA: TGTGCCAGCAGCGTAGGTGGGGATGAGAGAGGTGAAGCTTTCTTT; CDR3 protein: CASSVGGDERGEAFF
J gene: TRBJ1-4; CDR3 length: 12; D gene: NA; V gene: TRBV2; clone size: NA; CDR3 DNA: TGTGCCAGCAAGGCAGACAGTGAAAAACTGTTTTTT; CDR3 protein: CASKADSEKLFF
J gene: TRBJ1-1; CDR3 length: 13; D gene: NA; V gene: TRBV6-5; clone size: few; CDR3 DNA: TGTGCCAGCAGTTACCAGGGGAACACTGAAGCTTTCTTT; CDR3 protein: CASSYQGNTEAFF
J gene: TRBJ1-2; CDR3 length: 14; D gene: TRBD1; V gene: TRBV10-3; clone size: NA; CDR3 DNA: TGTGCCATCAGTGAGCGACAGGGTAATGATGGCTACACCTTC; CDR3 protein: CAISERQGNDGYTF
J gene: TRBJ2-4; CDR3 length: 15; D gene: NA; V gene: TRBV30; clone size: NA; CDR3 DNA: TGTGCCTGGTCGGGGAAGTCCAGGGGCAAAAACATTCAGTACTTC; CDR3 protein: CAWSGKSRGKNIQYF
J gene: TRBJ1-1; CDR3 length: 13; D gene: NA; V gene: TRBV21-1; clone size: NA; CDR3 DNA: TGTGCCAGCAGTAGGACAGGGGGCACTGAAGCTTTCTTT; CDR3 protein: CASSRTGGTEAFF
J gene: TRBJ1-1; CDR3 length: 13; D gene: NA; V gene: TRBV7-6; clone size: few; CDR3 DNA: TGTGCCAGCAGCTTAATGGAGTACACTGAAGCTTTCTTT; CDR3 protein: CASSLMEYTEAFF
J gene: TRBJ1-4; CDR3 length: 14; D gene: NA; V gene: TRBV20-1; clone size: NA; CDR3 DNA: TGCAGTGCTAGTGGTGTGGGTGGGGATGAAAAACTGTTTTTT; CDR3 protein: CSASGVGGDEKLFF
J gene: TRBJ1-2; CDR3 length: 18; D gene: NA; V gene: TRBV7-2; clone size: NA; CDR3 DNA: TGTGCCAGCAGCCGCGGATGGATGAGTAAGGGATCTAACTATGGCTACACCTTC; CDR3 protein: CASSRGWMSKGSNYGYTF
J gene: TRBJ1-2; CDR3 length: 14; D gene: NA; V gene: TRBV7-2; clone size: NA; CDR3 DNA: TGTGCCAGCAGCCCGGAAACAGGGTATGGTGGCTACACCTTC; CDR3 protein: CASSPETGYGGYTF
J gene: TRBJ1-1; CDR3 length: 14; D gene: TRBD1; V gene: TRBV11-3; clone size: NA; CDR3 DNA: TGTGCCAGCAGCTTGGGACAGCAGAACACTGAAGCTTTCTTT; CDR3 protein: CASSLGQQNTEAFF
J gene: TRBJ2-7; CDR3 length: 13; D gene: TRBD2; V gene: TRBV27; clone size: NA; CDR3 DNA: TGTGCCAGCTGGGCTAGCGGTACTGGGGAGCAGTACTTC; CDR3 protein: CASWASGTGEQYF
J gene: TRBJ2-7; CDR3 length: 12; D gene: NA; V gene: TRBV21-1; clone size: NA; CDR3 DNA: TGTGCCAGCAGCAAAGCGTCCTACGAGCAGTACTTC; CDR3 protein: CASSKASYEQYF
J gene: TRBJ1-4; CDR3 length: 13; D gene: NA; V gene: TRBV20-1; clone size: NA; CDR3 DNA: TGCAGTGCTAGTTGGGACATTAATGAAAAACTGTTTTTT; CDR3 protein: CSASWDINEKLFF
J gene: TRBJ1-2; CDR3 length: 14; D gene: NA; V gene: TRBV6-1; clone size: NA; CDR3 DNA: TGTGCCAGTCAAAGGGGGTCAGGGACCCATGGCTACACCTTC; CDR3 protein: CASQRGSGTHGYTF
J gene: TRBJ1-5; CDR3 length: 16; D gene: NA; V gene: TRBV4-1; clone size: NA; CDR3 DNA: TGCGCCAGCAGCCAAGATTTGGTAGTGTTCAATCAGCCCCAGCATTTT; CDR3 protein: CASSQDLVVFNQPQHF
J gene: TRBJ1-2; CDR3 length: 13; D gene: NA; V gene: TRBV5-6; clone size: NA; CDR3 DNA: TGTGCCAGCAGCTTGTCGCAGGGTGGCGGCTACACCTTC; CDR3 protein: CASSLSQGGGYTF
J gene: TRBJ1-2; CDR3 length: 17; D gene: NA; V gene: TRBV15; clone size: NA; CDR3 DNA: TGTGCCACCAGCAGTCAGGGTTCCAGCTGGGAGGACTATGGCTACACCTTC; CDR3 protein: CATSSQGSSWEDYGYTF